Each of the 17 T cell receptor beta chains below was sequenced from the same sample in a study of blood T cell repertoires in COVID-19. Data came from immunoSEQ multiplex PCR; TCRdb stores just in-frame clones and leaves some out. The repertoire has 65,000 to 95,000 clones, 75% to 90% of them found once; the top ten carry about 10%. The sequenced sample was peripheral blood. All receptors come from an elderly man with acute or convalescent COVID-19.

The CDR3 bases are TGTGCCATCAGTGGGACTAGCAAGAACACCGGGGAGCTGTTTTTT. The encoded protein is CAISGTSKNTGELFF. The V gene is TRBV10-3, the J gene TRBJ2-2; 8 nucleotides match TRBD2. Per germline, CDR1 ENHRY and CDR2 SYGVKD. V dropped 4 bases and J dropped 1; count of bases not matched to a gene: 2. The CDR3 sequence is 15 residues long.

This clone was counted a single time. The chain joins TRBV3-1 (or the pseudogene TRBV3-2) to TRBJ2-5; no firm D call. Germline assignment: CDR1 LGHDT and CDR2 YNNKEL (reference sequence). The CDR3 runs 10 residues. The V gene lost 8 bases and the J gene lost 5 bases, with 6 bases spanning the gap. The chain's CDR3 is CASGQETQYF. The CDR3 region has the DNA TGTGCCAGCGGGCAGGAGACCCAGTACTTC.

The rearrangement links TRBV6-5 to TRBJ1-6; 11 bases align to TRBD1. The CDR3 is 13 residues long. Trimming cost V 9 bases and J 10 bases; bases outside gene matches: 5. Germline V CDR1 and CDR2: MNHEY, SVGAGI. The CDR3 sequence: CASRDRGGSPLHF. CDR3 nucleotides: TGTGCCAGTAGGGACAGGGGGGGATCACCCCTCCACTTT.

V usage is TRBV7-2 and J usage is TRBJ2-1; the match to TRBD2 covers 10 bases. V shed 4 bases, J shed 7 bases, and the junction held 10 bases outside the gene matches. The CDR3 is 16 residues long. The germline V gene encodes CDR1 SGHTA and CDR2 FQGNSA. The CDR3 DNA is TGTGCCAGCAGCTCGAGGACTAGCGGTTTGAAGAATGAGCAGTTCTTC. Protein: CASSSRTSGLKNEQFF.

Turning to this clone: A read error may account for a junction end that differs from germline. The gene calls are TRBV7-7 and TRBJ2-5; 7 bases are a match to TRBD1. The CDR3 is 14 amino acids. Germline CDR1 is SSHAT and CDR2 is FNYEAQ (reference sequence). The CDR3 sequence: CASSPTGAGETQYF. In nucleotides, the CDR3 is TGTGCTAGCAGCCCCACAGGGGCTGGGGAGACCCAGTACTTC.

The chain has TRBV27 and TRBJ2-5; possible D gene TRBD2, 5 bases. V lost 6 bases to trimming and J lost 1 base, with 12 bases between them. The germline gives CDR1 MNHEY, CDR2 SMNVEV (reference sequence). There are 14 residues in the CDR3. The DNA for the CDR3 is TGTGCCAGCAGCCTCAGGACTGGCCAAGAGACCCAGTACTTC. The encoded protein is CASSLRTGQETQYF.

This chain's CDR3 is CASSNRRIQNNEQFF. CDR3 in DNA: TGTGCCAGCAGCAACAGGCGGATCCAGAACAATGAGCAGTTCTTC. The chain joins TRBV7-8 to TRBJ2-1; TRBD1 might be the D (5 bases). The germline V and J ends were trimmed by 5 bases and 5 bases, with 16 bases remaining between them. The CDR3 runs to 15 residues. Germline lookup yields CDR1 SGHVS and CDR2 FQNEAQ.

The rearrangement links TRBV25-1 to TRBJ2-5, with 12 positions matching TRBD1. This CDR3 is 14 amino acids long. CDR1 MGHDK and CDR2 SYGVNS come from the germline V gene. With V trimmed by 6 bases and J by 5 bases, 4 bases remained unmatched. The CDR3 region is CASRGTGGRETQYF. The CDR3 DNA reads TGTGCCAGCAGGGGGACAGGGGGCAGGGAGACCCAGTACTTC.

This clone is categorized as medium-sized. The chain is built from TRBV5-1 and TRBJ2-7; 9 bases agree with TRBD1. Per germline, CDR1 SGHRS and CDR2 YFSETQ. This CDR3 is built from 15 residues. With 6 bases clipped from V and 1 base from J, the junction kept 8 bases outside the gene matches. Here the CDR3 DNA reads TGCGCCAGCAATCCAGGGGGGACAGGGTCCTACGAGCAGTACTTC. It codes for CASNPGGTGSYEQYF.

The chain combines TRBV5-5 with TRBJ1-1, with 7 positions matching TRBD1. The CDR3 totals 13 residues. The germline gives CDR1 SGHKS, CDR2 YYEKEE (reference sequence). V was pared by 3 bases and J by 3 bases, with 2 bases of the junction left unmatched. CDR3 bases: TGTGCCAGCAGCTCGACAGGGTACACTGAAGCTTTCTTT. Amino acid sequence: CASSSTGYTEAFF.

The table lists this clone with a few counts. This chain uses TRBV6-2 or TRBV6-3 with TRBJ2-5; 9 bases line up with TRBD1. The CDR3 is 13 amino acids. The V gene's germline CDR1 is MNHEY and CDR2 SVGEGT. V dropped 6 bases and J dropped 5; count of bases not matched to a gene: 4. CDR3 coding DNA: TGTGCCAGCAGCGGACAGGGGATGGAGACCCAGTACTTC. Protein: CASSGQGMETQYF.

A few counts support this clone. V gene TRBV7-3 combines with J gene TRBJ2-5; 9 nucleotides align to TRBD1. From germline, CDR1 is SGHTA and CDR2 FQGTGA. The CDR3 is made up of 15 amino acids. V shed 5 bases, J shed 5 bases, and the junction held 9 bases outside the gene matches. The CDR3 region is CASSPTGGREETQYF. The DNA of the CDR3 is TGTGCCAGCAGCCCCACAGGGGGCAGAGAGGAGACCCAGTACTTC.

The chain recombines TRBV5-1 with TRBJ2-1, with TRBD2 identical over 10 bases. The CDR3 loop spans 17 amino acids. Per germline, CDR1 SGHRS and CDR2 YFSETQ. V lost 0 bases, J lost 4 bases, and 7 bases stayed unmatched. CDR3 amino acids: CASSLEASGGSYNEQFF. The CDR3 region has the DNA TGCGCCAGCAGCTTGGAGGCTAGCGGGGGCTCTTACAATGAGCAGTTCTTC.

CDR3 nucleotides: TGTGCCAGCAGTTCCCTCCCCAGCGGGAGGGGGAACGAGCAGTACTTC. Protein: CASSSLPSGRGNEQYF. This rearrangement joins TRBV7-9 to TRBJ2-7; 10 nucleotides align to TRBD2. CDR1 SEHNR and CDR2 FQNEAQ come from the germline V gene (reference sequence). With V trimmed by 6 bases and J by 5 bases, 13 bases remained unmatched. The CDR3 contains 16 residues.

V is TRBV5-4 and J is TRBJ2-1, with a weak D call TRBD2 (5 bases). Germline V gene lookup returns CDR1 SGHNT and CDR2 YYREEE (reference sequence). This CDR3 region has 14 residues. V gave up 0 bases and J gave up 6 bases, with 10 bases separating them. In nucleotides, the CDR3 is TGTGCCAGCAGCTTGGGTGAGGGTCTCAATGAGCAGTTCTTC. It codes for CASSLGEGLNEQFF.

In DNA form, the CDR3 reads TGTGCCAGCAGCCAATACAGGGCTGGCGAAAACATTCAGTACTTC. Its translation: CASSQYRAGENIQYF. The rearrangement uses TRBV3-1 (or the pseudogene TRBV3-2) and TRBJ2-4, with D perhaps TRBD1 (6 bases). CDR1 is LGHDT, CDR2 YNNKEL, per germline (reference sequence). The CDR3 length is 15 residues. Trimming stripped 2 bases from V and 5 bases from J, with 13 bases between.

The rearrangement uses TRBV6-2 or TRBV6-3 and TRBJ1-1, with TRBD1 identical over 8 bases. V shed 2 bases and J 3 bases; nucleotides not matched to a gene: 5. The CDR3 length is 15 residues. The germline V gene has CDR1 MNHEY and CDR2 SVGEGT. The CDR3 nucleotides are TGTGCCAGCAGTTACGGGGCGACAGGGGACACTGAAGCTTTCTTT. Translating it yields CASSYGATGDTEAFF.